This T cell receptor (beta chain) was sequenced in a study of cytomegalovirus exposure and HLA in healthy donors. Regarding the study as a whole: It was likely that a cluster of highly shared sequence variants was a sequencing artifact.

Primers for the PCR totalled 60 Vbeta and 13 Jbeta. Profiled with immunoSEQ multiplex PCR; TCRdb holds only in-frame clones, not every one. The sample lists 150,000 to 200,000 clones; 68% were seen once. This clone was counted only a few times. What it recognizes is unknown. The sample taken for sequencing was PBMCs. This receptor was identified in a man in his fifties in good health and CMV-seronegative.

The CDR3 spells CASSLHSLRDSNQPQHF. CDR3 nucleotide sequence: TGCGCCAGCAGCCTCCATTCTCTGAGGGATAGCAATCAGCCCCAGCATTTT. J is TRBJ1-5 and V is TRBV4-1; D is uncertain. Germline V CDR1 and CDR2: MGHRA, YSYEKL. Trimming took off 4 bases at V and 0 bases at J, with 16 bases between the two ends. This CDR3 comprises 17 residues.